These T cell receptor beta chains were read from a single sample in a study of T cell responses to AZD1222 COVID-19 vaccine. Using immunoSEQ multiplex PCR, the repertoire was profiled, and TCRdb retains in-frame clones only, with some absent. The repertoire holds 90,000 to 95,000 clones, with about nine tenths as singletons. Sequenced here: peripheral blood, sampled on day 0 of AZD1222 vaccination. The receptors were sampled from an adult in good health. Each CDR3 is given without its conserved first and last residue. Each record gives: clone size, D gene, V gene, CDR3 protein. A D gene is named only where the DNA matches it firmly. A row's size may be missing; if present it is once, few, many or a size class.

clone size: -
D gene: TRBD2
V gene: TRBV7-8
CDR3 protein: ASSFTSGDSYEQY

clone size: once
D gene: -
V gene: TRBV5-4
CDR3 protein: ASSLDSSWGELF

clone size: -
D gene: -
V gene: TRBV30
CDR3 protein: AWSIRQGPGGEQY

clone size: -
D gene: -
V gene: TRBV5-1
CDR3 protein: ASSLDRRGEKLF

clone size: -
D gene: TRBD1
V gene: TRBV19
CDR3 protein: ASSMYRGTNEKLF

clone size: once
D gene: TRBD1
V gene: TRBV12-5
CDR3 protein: ASGPGTGFGDTQY

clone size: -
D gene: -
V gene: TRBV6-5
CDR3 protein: ASSYQRESGELF

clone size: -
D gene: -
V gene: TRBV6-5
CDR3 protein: ASTRTANTGELF

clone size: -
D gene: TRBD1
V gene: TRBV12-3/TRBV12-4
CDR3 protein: ASSLGRRDRAF

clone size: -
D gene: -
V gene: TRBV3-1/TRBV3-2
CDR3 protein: ASSQGGEQY

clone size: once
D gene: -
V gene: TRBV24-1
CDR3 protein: ATSDFPSDHNQPQH

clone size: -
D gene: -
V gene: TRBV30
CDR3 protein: AWGQYGNQPQH

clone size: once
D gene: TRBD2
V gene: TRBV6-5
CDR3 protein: ASLSGTVGGEQY

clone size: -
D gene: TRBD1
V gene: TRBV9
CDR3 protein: ASSVETGDGAF

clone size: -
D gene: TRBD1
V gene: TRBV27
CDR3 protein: ASSSGTVYGYT

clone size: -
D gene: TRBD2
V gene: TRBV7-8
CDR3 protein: ASRERTSGSYEQF

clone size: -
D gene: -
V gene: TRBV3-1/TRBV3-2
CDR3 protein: ASSQVNINGNTIY

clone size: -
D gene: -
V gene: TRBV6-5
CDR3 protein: ASSYSTVTLNTEAF

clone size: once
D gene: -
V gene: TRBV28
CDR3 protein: ASRDTKGYT

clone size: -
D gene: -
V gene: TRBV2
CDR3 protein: ASSIHTSRRNQPQH

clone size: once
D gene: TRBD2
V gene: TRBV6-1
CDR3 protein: ASSYGTSSYEQY